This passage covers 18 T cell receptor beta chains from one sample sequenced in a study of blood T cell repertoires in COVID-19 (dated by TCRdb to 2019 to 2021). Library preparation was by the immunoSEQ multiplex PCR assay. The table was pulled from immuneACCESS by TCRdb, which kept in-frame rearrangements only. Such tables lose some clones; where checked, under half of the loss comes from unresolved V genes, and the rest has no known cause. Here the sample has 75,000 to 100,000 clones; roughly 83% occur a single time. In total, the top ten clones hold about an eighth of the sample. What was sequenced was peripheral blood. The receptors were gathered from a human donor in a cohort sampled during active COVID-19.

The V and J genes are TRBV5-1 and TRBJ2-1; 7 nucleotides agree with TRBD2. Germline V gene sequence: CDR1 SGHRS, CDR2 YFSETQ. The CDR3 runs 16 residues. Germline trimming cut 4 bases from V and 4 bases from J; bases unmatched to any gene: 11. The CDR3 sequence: CASSPARAGIYNEQFF. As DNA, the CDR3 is TGCGCCAGCAGCCCCGCTAGAGCGGGAATATACAATGAGCAGTTCTTC.

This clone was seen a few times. CDR3 nucleotides: TGTGCCACCAGCAGAGATTTGGCGGGGGGGCCGGCTACGCAGTATTTT. Protein: CATSRDLAGGPATQYF. The chain carries TRBV15 and TRBJ2-3, with 9 nucleotides matching TRBD2. The trim removed 0 bases at V and 8 bases at J, leaving 9 bases unmatched. The CDR3 loop spans 16 amino acids. In germline, CDR1 is LNHNV, CDR2 YYDKDF (reference sequence).

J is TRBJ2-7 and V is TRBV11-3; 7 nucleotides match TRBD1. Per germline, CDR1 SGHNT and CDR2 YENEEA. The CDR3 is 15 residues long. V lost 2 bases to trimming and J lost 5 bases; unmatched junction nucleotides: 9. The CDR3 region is CASSLTAGGLDEQYF. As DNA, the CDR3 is TGTGCCAGCAGCTTAACGGCAGGGGGTCTGGACGAGCAGTACTTC.

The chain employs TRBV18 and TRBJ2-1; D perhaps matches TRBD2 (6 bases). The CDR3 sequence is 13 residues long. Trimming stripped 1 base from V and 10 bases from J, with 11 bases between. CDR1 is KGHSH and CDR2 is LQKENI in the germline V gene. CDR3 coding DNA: TGTGCCAGCTCACCACGGGGCGGAGGGGAGCAGTTCTTC. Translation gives CASSPRGGGEQFF.

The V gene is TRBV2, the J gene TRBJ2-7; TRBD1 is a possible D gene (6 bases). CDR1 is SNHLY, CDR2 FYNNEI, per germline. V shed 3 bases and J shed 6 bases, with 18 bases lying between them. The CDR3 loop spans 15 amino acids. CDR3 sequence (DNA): TGTGCCAGCAGTGATCCGGCCGACAGGTCAGGCGAGCAGTACTTC. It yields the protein CASSDPADRSGEQYF. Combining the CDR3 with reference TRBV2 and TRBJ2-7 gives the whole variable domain EPEVTQTPSHQVTQMGQEVILRCVPISNHLYFYWYRQILGQKVEFLVSFYNNEISEKSEIFDDQFSVERPDGSNFTLKIRSTKLEDSAMYFCASSDPADRSGEQYFGPGTRLTVT.

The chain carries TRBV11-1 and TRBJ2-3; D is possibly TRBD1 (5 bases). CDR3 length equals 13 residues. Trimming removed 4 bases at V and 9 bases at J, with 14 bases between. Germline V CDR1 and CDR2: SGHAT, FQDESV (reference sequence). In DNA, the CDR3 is TGTGCCAGCAGCTCTTTGACAGAAGACACGCAGTATTTT. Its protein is CASSSLTEDTQYF. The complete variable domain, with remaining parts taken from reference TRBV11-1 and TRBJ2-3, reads EAEVAQSPRYKITEKSQAVAFWCDPISGHATLYWYRQILGQGPELLVQFQDESVVDDSQLPKDRFSAERLKGVDSTLKIQPAELGDSAMYLCASSSLTEDTQYFGPGTRLTVL.

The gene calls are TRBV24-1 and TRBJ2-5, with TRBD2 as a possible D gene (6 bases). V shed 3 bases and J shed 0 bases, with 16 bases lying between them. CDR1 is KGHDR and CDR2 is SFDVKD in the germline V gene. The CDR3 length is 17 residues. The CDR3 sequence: CATSDGSRGLNQETQYF. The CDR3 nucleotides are TGTGCCACCAGTGATGGCTCTCGGGGACTGAACCAAGAGACCCAGTACTTC.

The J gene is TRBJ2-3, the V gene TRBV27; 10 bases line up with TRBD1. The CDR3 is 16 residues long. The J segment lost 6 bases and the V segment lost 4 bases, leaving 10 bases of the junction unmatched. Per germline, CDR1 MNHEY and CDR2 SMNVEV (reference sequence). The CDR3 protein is CASSSSKTGGADTQYF. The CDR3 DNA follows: TGTGCCAGCAGTTCCTCCAAGACAGGGGGCGCGGATACGCAGTATTTT.

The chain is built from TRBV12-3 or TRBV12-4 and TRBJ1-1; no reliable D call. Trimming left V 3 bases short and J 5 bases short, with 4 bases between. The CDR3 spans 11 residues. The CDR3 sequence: CASSFSTEAFF. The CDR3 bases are TGTGCCAGCAGTTTTTCAACTGAAGCTTTCTTT.

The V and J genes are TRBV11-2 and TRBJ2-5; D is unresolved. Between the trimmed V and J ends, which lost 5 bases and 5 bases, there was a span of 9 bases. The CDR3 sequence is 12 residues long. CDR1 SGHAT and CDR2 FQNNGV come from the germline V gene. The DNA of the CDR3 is TGTGCCAGCAGCGGGCAAGACGAGACCCAGTACTTC. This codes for CASSGQDETQYF.

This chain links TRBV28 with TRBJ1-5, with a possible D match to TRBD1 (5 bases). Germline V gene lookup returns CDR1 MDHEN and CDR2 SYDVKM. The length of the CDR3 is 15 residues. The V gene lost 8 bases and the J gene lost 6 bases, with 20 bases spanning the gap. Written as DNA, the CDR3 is TGTGCCAGCGGCAAACGGGACTTGGGACCTCAGCCCCAGCATTTT. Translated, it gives CASGKRDLGPQPQHF.

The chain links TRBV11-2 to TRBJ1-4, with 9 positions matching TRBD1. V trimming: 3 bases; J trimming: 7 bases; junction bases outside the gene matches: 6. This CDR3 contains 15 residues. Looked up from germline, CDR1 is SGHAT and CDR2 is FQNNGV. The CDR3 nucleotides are TGTGCCAGCAGCTTGTCGGGACAGGGTAGTGAAAAACTGTTTTTT. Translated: CASSLSGQGSEKLFF. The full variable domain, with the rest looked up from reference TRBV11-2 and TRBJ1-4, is EAGVAQSPRYKIIEKRQSVAFWCNPISGHATLYWYQQILGQGPKLLIQFQNNGVVDDSQLPKDRFSAERLKGVDSTLKIQPAKLEDSAVYLCASSLSGQGSEKLFFGSGTQLSVL.

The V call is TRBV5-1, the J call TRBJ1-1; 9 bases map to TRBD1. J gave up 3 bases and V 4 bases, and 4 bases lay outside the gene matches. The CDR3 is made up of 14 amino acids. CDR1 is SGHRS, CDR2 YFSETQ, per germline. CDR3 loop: CASSIRDRDTEAFF. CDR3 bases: TGCGCCAGCAGCATCCGGGACAGGGACACTGAAGCTTTCTTT.

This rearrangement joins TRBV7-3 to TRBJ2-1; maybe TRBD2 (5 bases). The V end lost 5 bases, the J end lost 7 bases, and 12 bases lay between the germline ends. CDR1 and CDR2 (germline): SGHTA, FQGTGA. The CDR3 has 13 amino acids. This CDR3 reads CASSPKPGNEQFF. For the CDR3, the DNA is TGTGCCAGCAGCCCTAAACCGGGGAATGAGCAGTTCTTC.

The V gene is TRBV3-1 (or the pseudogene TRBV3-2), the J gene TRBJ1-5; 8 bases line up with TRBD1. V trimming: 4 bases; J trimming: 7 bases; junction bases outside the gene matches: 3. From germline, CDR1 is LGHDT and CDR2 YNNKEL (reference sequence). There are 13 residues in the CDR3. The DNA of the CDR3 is TGTGCCAGCAGCCTGGACAGGGACCAGCCCCAGCATTTT. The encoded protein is CASSLDRDQPQHF.

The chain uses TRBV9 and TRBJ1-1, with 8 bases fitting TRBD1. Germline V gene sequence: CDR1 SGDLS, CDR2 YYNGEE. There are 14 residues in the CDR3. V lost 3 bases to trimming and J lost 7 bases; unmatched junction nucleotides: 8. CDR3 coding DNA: TGTGCCAGCAGCGCAGGGCAGGGGGCGATTGAAGCTTTCTTT. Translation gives CASSAGQGAIEAFF.

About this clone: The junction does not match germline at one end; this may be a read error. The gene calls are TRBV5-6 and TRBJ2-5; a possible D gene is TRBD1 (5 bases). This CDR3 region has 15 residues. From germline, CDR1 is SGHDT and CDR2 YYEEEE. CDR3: CASSGASRPQGTQYF. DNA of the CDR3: TGTGCCAGCAGCGGGGCAAGCCGGCCCCAAGGGACCCAGTACTTC.

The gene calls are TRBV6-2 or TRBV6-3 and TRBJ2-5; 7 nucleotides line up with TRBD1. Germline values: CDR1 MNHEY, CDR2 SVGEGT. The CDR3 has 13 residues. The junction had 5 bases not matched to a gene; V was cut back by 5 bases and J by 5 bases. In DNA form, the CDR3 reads TGTGCCAGCAGTCCGACAGGGTACGAGACCCAGTACTTC. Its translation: CASSPTGYETQYF.